This TCR beta chain was sequenced for a study of T cells in women clearing cervical HPV infection. The overall study: Case blood drawn at lesion detection; control blood after infection cleared. HLA type stays a possible confounder, typing being limited. Study conclusions and caveats: T-cell numbers per sample were unknown and may explain richness differences. Cases carried less TRBV6-7 than controls: approximately 0.1% versus 0.16%.

A note on this clone: Its specificity is not known. From the germline J gene comes the end of the CDR3, since the read stops 3 residues before it.

The V end lost 4 bases, the J end lost 1 base, and 8 bases lay between the germline ends. Germline V gene lookup returns CDR1 SNHLY and CDR2 FYNNEI. The CDR3 covers 15 residues. TCRdb keeps only in-frame clones here, not all; method: immunoSEQ multiplex PCR. The table for this sample gives under 45,000 clones. The sequenced sample was blood buffy coat. The V gene is TRBV2, the J gene TRBJ2-6; D is ambiguous. This TCR came from a woman aged 18 to 75 with a cervical HPV16 infection that either progressed to CIN3+ or cleared (not recorded which). The CDR3 loop reads CASSATVSGANVLTF. The covered CDR3 bases are TGTGCCAGCAGTGCAACGGTTTCTGGGGCCAACGTC. The full variable domain, rest sourced from reference TRBV2 and TRBJ2-6, is EPEVTQTPSHQVTQMGQEVILRCVPISNHLYFYWYRQILGQKVEFLVSFYNNEISEKSEIFDDQFSVERPDGSNFTLKIRSTKLEDSAMYFCASSATVSGANVLTFGAGSRLTVL.